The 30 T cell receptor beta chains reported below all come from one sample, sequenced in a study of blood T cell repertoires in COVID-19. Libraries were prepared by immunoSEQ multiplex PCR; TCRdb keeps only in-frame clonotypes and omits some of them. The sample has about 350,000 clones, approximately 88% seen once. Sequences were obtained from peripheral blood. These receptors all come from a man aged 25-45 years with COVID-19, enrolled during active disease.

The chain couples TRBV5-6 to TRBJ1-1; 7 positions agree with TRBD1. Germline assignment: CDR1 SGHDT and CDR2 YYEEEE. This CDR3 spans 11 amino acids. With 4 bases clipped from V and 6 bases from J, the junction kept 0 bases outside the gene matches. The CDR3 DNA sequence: TGTGCCAGCAGCGGACAGGCTGAAGCTTTCTTT. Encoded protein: CASSGQAEAFF.

The CDR3 DNA sequence: TGTGCCAGCAGCTTCAAGAGCGGGGGGAACACCGGGGAGCTGTTTTTT. Its translation: CASSFKSGGNTGELFF. J is TRBJ2-2 and V is TRBV7-2; 8 positions match TRBD2. From germline, CDR1 is SGHTA and CDR2 FQGNSA. The CDR3 is 16 amino acids. With 3 bases clipped from V and 1 base from J, the junction kept 4 bases outside the gene matches. Full variable domain (missing parts from reference TRBV7-2 and TRBJ2-2): GAGVSQSPSNKVTEKGKDVELRCDPISGHTALYWYRQSLGQGLEFLIYFQGNSAPDKSGLPSDRFSAERTGGSVSTLTIQRTQQEDSAVYLCASSFKSGGNTGELFFGEGSRLTVL.

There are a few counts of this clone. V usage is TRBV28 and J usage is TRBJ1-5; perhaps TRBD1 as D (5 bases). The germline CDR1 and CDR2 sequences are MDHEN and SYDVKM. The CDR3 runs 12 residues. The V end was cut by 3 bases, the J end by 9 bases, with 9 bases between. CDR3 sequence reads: CASSFQGLPQHF. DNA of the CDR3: TGTGCCAGCAGTTTCCAGGGTCTGCCCCAGCATTTT.

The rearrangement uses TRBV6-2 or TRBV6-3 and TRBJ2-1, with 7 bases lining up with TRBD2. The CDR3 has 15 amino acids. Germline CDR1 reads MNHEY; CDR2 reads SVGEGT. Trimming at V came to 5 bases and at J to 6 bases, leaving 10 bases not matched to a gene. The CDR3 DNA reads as TGTGCCAGCAGTGTGGGACTAACTCTAGGCAATGAGCAGTTCTTC. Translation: CASSVGLTLGNEQFF.

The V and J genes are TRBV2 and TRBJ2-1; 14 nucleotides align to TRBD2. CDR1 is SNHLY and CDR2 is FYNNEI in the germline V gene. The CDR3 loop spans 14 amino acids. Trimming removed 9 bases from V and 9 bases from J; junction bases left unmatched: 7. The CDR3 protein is CARDGLAGGTEQFF. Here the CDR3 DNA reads TGTGCCAGGGACGGACTAGCGGGGGGTACTGAGCAGTTCTTC.

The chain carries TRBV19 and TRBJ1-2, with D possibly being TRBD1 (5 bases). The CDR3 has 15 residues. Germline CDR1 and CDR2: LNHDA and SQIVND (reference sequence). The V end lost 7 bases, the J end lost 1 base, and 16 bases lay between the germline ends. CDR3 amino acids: CASTQRFRDNYGYTF. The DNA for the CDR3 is TGTGCCAGTACCCAGAGATTCAGGGATAACTATGGCTACACCTTC.

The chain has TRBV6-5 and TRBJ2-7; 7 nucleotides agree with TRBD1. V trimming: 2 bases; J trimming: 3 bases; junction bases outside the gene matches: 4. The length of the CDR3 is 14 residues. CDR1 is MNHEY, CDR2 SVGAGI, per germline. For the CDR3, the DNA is TGTGCCAGCAGTTACCGGGACAGATTCTACGAGCAGTACTTC. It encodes CASSYRDRFYEQYF.

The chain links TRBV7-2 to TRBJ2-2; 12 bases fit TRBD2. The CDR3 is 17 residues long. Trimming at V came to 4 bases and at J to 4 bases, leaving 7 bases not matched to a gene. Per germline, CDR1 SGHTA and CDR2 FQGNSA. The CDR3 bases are TGTGCCAGCAGCTCTAGCGGGAGGGCCCGCGGCACCGGGGAGCTGTTTTTT. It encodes CASSSSGRARGTGELFF.

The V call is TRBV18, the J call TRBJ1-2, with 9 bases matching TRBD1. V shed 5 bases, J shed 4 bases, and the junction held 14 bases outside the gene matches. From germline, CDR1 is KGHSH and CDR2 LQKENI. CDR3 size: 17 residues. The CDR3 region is CASSTEGQGLILYGYTF. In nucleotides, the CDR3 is TGTGCCAGCTCAACAGAGGGACAGGGTTTAATTCTCTATGGCTACACCTTC. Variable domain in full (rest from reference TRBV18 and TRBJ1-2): NAGVMQNPRHLVRRRGQEARLRCSPMKGHSHVYWYRQLPEEGLKFMVYLQKENIIDESGMPKERFSAEFPKEGPSILRIQQVVRGDSAAYFCASSTEGQGLILYGYTFGSGTRLTVV.

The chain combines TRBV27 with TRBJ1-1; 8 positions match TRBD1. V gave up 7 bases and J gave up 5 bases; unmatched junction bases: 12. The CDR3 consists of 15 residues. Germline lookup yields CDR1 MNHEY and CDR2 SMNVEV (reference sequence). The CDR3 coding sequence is TGTGCCAGCACCCCACGACAGGGGCGTTGGACTGAAGCTTTCTTT. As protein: CASTPRQGRWTEAFF.

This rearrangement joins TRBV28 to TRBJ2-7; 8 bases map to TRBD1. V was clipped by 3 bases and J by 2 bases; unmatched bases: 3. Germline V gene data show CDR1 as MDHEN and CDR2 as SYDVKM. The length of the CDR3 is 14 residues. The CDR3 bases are TGTGCCAGCAGTTTCACAGGGGGTACCTACGAGCAGTACTTC. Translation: CASSFTGGTYEQYF. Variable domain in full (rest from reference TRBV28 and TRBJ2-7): DVKVTQSSRYLVKRTGEKVFLECVQDMDHENMFWYRQDPGLGLRLIYFSYDVKMKEKGDIPEGYSVSREKKERFSLILESASTNQTSMYLCASSFTGGTYEQYFGPGTRLTVT.

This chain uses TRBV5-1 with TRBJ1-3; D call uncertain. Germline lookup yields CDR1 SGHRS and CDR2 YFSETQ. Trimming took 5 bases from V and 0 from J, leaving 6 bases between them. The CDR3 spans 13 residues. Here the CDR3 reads CASRPGSGNTIYF. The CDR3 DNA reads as TGCGCCAGCAGGCCGGGCTCTGGAAACACCATATATTTT.

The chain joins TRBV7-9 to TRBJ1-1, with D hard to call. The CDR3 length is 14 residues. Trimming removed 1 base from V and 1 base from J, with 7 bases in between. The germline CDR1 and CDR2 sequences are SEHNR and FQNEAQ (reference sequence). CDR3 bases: TGTGCCAGCAGCTTAGTTTTGAGGAACACTGAAGCTTTCTTT. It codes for CASSLVLRNTEAFF.

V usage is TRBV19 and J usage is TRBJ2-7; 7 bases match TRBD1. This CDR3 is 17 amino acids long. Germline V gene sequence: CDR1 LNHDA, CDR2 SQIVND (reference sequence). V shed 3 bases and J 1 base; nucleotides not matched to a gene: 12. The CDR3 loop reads CASSMILGTELSYEQYF. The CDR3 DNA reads TGTGCCAGTAGTATGATCTTGGGGACAGAACTATCCTACGAGCAGTACTTC. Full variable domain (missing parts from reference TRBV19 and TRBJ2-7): DGGITQSPKYLFRKEGQNVTLSCEQNLNHDAMYWYRQDPGQGLRLIYYSQIVNDFQKGDIAEGYSVSREKKESFPLTVTSAQKNPTAFYLCASSMILGTELSYEQYFGPGTRLTVT.

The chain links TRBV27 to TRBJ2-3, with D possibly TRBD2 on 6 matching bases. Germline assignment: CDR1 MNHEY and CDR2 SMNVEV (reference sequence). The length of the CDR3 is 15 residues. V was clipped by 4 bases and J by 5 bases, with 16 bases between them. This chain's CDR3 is CASSWGGMFGDTQYF. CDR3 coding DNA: TGTGCCAGCAGTTGGGGCGGGATGTTTGGAGATACGCAGTATTTT.

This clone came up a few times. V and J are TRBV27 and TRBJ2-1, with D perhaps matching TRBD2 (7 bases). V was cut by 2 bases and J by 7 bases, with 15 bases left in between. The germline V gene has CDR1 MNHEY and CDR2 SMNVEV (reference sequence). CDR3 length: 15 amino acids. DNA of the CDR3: TGTGCCAGCAGTTTACAGGGGAGGGCCAAAAATGAGCAGTTCTTC. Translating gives CASSLQGRAKNEQFF.

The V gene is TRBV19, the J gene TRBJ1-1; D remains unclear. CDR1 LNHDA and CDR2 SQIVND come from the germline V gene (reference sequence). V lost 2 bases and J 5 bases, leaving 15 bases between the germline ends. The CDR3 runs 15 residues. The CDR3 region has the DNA TGTGCCAGTAGTATATGGGGATCGGGAAGGACTGAAGCTTTCTTT. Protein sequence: CASSIWGSGRTEAFF.

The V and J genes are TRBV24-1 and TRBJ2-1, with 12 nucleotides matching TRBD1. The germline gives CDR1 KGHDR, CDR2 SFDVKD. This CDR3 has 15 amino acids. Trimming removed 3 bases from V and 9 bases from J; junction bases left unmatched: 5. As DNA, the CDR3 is TGTGCCACCAGTGATCCGGGACAGGGGGCTTTTGAGCAGTTCTTC. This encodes CATSDPGQGAFEQFF.

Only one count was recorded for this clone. In DNA, the CDR3 is TGCGCCAGCAGCCCCTTTAGCGGGAGGGTTCAAGAGACCCAGTACTTC. This gives the protein CASSPFSGRVQETQYF. The V and J genes are TRBV5-1 and TRBJ2-5; 11 bases agree with TRBD2. The germline V gene has CDR1 SGHRS and CDR2 YFSETQ. The CDR3 extends over 16 amino acids. The V and J ends lost 4 bases and 2 bases, in that order; junction bases with no gene match: 7.

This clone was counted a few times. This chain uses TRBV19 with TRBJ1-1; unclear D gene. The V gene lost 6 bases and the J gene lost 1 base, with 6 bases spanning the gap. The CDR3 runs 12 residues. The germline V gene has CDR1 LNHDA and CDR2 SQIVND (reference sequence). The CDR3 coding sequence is TGTGCCAGTAGGCCGGGGAACACTGAAGCTTTCTTT. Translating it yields CASRPGNTEAFF.

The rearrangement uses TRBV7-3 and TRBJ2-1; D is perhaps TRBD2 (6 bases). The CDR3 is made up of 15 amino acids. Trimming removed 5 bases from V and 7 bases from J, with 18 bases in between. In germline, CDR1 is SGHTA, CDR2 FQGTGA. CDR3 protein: CASSLGLPGANEQFF. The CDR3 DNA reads TGTGCCAGCAGCCTGGGACTCCCAGGAGCAAATGAGCAGTTCTTC.

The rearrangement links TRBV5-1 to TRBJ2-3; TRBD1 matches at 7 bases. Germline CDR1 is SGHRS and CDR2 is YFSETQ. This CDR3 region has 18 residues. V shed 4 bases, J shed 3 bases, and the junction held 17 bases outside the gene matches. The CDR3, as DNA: TGCGCCAGCAGCGAGCGCCGTCCCAGGGGGATAGGTACAGATACGCAGTATTTT. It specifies CASSERRPRGIGTDTQYF.

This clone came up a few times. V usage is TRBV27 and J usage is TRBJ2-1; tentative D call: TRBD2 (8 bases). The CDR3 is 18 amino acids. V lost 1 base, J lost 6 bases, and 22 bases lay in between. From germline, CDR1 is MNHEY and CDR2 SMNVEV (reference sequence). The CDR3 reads CASSLLPSVSGTVNEQFF. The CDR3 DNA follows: TGTGCCAGCAGTTTATTACCCTCAGTTAGCGGGACAGTCAATGAGCAGTTCTTC.

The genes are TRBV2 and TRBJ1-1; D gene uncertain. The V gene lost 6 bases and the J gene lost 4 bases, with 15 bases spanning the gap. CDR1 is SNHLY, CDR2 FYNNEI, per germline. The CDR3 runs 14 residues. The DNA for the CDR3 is TGTGCCAGCAGCAAGGACGGAGGAAGCACTGAAGCTTTCTTT. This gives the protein CASSKDGGSTEAFF.

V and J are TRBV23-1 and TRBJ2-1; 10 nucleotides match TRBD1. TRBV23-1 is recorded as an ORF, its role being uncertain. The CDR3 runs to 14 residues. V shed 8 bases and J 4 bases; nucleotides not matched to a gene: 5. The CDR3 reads CASRDRGDYNEQFF. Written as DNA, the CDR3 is TGCGCCAGCCGGGACAGGGGCGATTACAATGAGCAGTTCTTC.

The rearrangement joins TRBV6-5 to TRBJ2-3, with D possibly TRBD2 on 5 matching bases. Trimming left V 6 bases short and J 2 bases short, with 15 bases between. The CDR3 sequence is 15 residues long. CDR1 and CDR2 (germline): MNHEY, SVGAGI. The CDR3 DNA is TGTGCCAGCAGACCCTTTTCGGGGAACACAGATACGCAGTATTTT. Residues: CASRPFSGNTDTQYF.

CDR3 bases: TGTGCCAGCAGCCAAGACAGCGGGAGTATGCGGGAGCAGTACTTC. Translated: CASSQDSGSMREQYF. V is TRBV3-1 (or the pseudogene TRBV3-2) and J is TRBJ2-7; 8 bases line up with TRBD2. This CDR3 region has 15 residues. J lost 7 bases, V lost 0 bases, and 8 bases had no gene match. Germline V gives CDR1 LGHDT, CDR2 YNNKEL (reference sequence).

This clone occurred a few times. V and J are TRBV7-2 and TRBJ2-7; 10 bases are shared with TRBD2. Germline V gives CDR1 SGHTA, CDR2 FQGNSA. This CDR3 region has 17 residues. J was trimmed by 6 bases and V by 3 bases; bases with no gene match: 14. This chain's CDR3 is CASSFRSSALAGVEQYF. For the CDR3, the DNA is TGTGCCAGCAGCTTCCGGTCGTCAGCGCTAGCGGGAGTCGAGCAGTACTTC.

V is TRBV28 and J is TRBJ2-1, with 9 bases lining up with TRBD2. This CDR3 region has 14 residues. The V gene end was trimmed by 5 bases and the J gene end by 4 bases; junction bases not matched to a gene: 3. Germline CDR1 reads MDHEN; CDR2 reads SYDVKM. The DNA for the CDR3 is TGTGCCAGCAGTCCTCTAGCGGGATACAATGAGCAGTTCTTC. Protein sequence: CASSPLAGYNEQFF.

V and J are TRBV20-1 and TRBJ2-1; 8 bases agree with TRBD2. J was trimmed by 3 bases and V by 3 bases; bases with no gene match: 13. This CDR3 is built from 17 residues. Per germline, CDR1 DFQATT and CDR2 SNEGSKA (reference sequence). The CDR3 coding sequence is TGCAGTGCTAGTGGGGAGGTAGCGGGGACGATCTACAATGAGCAGTTCTTC. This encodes CSASGEVAGTIYNEQFF.